This is a list of T cell receptor beta chains from one sample in a study of blood T cells in healthy people across ages. TCRdb called the 5' RACE reads again in MiXCR, with one record for every CDR3 protein. The sample has about 640,000 distinct CDR3 sequences, roughly 58% seen once. The sequencing sample was made of blood. Every receptor here comes from a man in his sixties in good health. CDR3s include the opening cysteine and the closing phenylalanine or tryptophan. Each record gives: V gene, J gene, clone size, D gene, CDR3 DNA, CDR3 protein. D genes are given only for firm matches. A row's size may be missing; if present it is once, few, many or a size class.

v_gene: TRBV25-1; j_gene: TRBJ2-7; abundance: -; d_gene: TRBD2; CDR3nt: TGTGCCAGCAGCGGGGGGGGGTCCCTCTACGAGCAGTACTTC; CDR3aa: CASSGGGSLYEQYF
v_gene: TRBV18; j_gene: TRBJ2-5; abundance: few; d_gene: -; CDR3nt: TGTGCCAGCTCACCCATGGGAGGGGGCCAAGAGACCCAGTACTTC; CDR3aa: CASSPMGGGQETQYF
v_gene: TRBV29-1; j_gene: TRBJ1-2; abundance: -; d_gene: TRBD1; CDR3nt: TGCAGCGTTGACCCTGTAGGGACAGCCCTCTATGGCTACACCTTC; CDR3aa: CSVDPVGTALYGYTF
v_gene: TRBV20-1; j_gene: TRBJ1-5; abundance: -; d_gene: TRBD1; CDR3nt: TGCAGTGCGGAAAGGGGGCCGGGTCAGCCCCAGCATTTT; CDR3aa: CSAERGPGQPQHF
v_gene: TRBV10-3; j_gene: TRBJ2-5; abundance: few; d_gene: -; CDR3nt: TGTGCCATCAGTGCCTCGGACGGGGGACAAGAGACCCAGTACTTC; CDR3aa: CAISASDGGQETQYF
v_gene: TRBV28; j_gene: TRBJ2-1; abundance: few; d_gene: -; CDR3nt: TGTGCCAGCAGCACCCGGGGCTCCGGCGCGGAGCAGTTCTTC; CDR3aa: CASSTRGSGAEQFF
v_gene: TRBV10-3; j_gene: TRBJ1-2; abundance: -; d_gene: -; CDR3nt: TGTGCCATCAGTGAGTCGGCACAGGGAAGAAGCGGGGACACCTTC; CDR3aa: CAISESAQGRSGDTF
v_gene: TRBV5-1; j_gene: TRBJ2-5; abundance: -; d_gene: -; CDR3nt: TGCGCCAGCAGCTTGGCGCCAGAGGCAGAGACCCAGTACTTC; CDR3aa: CASSLAPEAETQYF
v_gene: TRBV4-2; j_gene: TRBJ2-7; abundance: -; d_gene: TRBD2; CDR3nt: TGTGCCAGCAGCCTGGGGGGGGAACTCAGATACGAGCAGTACTTC; CDR3aa: CASSLGGELRYEQYF
v_gene: TRBV29-1; j_gene: TRBJ2-3; abundance: -; d_gene: TRBD1; CDR3nt: TGCAGCGTCCAGGACAGGGGACCAGATACGCAGTATTTT; CDR3aa: CSVQDRGPDTQYF
v_gene: TRBV6-5; j_gene: TRBJ2-1; abundance: -; d_gene: TRBD1; CDR3nt: TGTGCCAGCAGTGCCCACGGGACAGCCTACAATGAGCAGTTCTTC; CDR3aa: CASSAHGTAYNEQFF
v_gene: TRBV15; j_gene: TRBJ2-7; abundance: -; d_gene: -; CDR3nt: TGTGCCACCAGCAGAGATGTGGCGGCCTCCCACGAGCAGTACTTC; CDR3aa: CATSRDVAASHEQYF
v_gene: TRBV28; j_gene: TRBJ2-7; abundance: -; d_gene: TRBD2; CDR3nt: TGTGCCAGCAGTTCCTCACCAGCGGGGGCTTACGAGCAGTACTTC; CDR3aa: CASSSSPAGAYEQYF
v_gene: TRBV28; j_gene: TRBJ2-3; abundance: -; d_gene: TRBD2; CDR3nt: TGTGCCAGTAGTACTAGCGGGGGGGTTGATACGCAGTATTTT; CDR3aa: CASSTSGGVDTQYF
v_gene: TRBV3-1; j_gene: TRBJ1-2; abundance: few; d_gene: TRBD1; CDR3nt: TGTGCCAGCAGACCGGACAGGGGCGGCTATGGCTACACCTTC; CDR3aa: CASRPDRGGYGYTF
v_gene: TRBV2; j_gene: TRBJ2-2; abundance: -; d_gene: -; CDR3nt: TGTGCCAGCACCCCCGGGACCGGGGAGCTGTTTTTT; CDR3aa: CASTPGTGELFF